The 14 T cell receptor beta chains in this list originate from one sample, sequenced in a study of HIV-infected children after antiretroviral therapy interruption (dated by TCRdb to between 2018 and 2020). Explained via the paper, the treatment or condition label denotes: PENTA 11 planned treatment interruption arm or continuous ART arm. Library preparation employed 3' RACE. Sequencing instrument: Illumina MiSeq. To correct PCR amplification bias, TCR libraries were generated from RNA with a 3' RACE protocol that used unique molecular identifiers. Using fastp at Q25 and MiXCR, TCRdb reprocessed the public reads and kept productive beta chains. Rows are combined by CDR3 protein, so each entry shows the most common genes and DNA. This sample lists 5,500 to 8,000 distinct CDR3 sequences; roughly 15% were detected once. Approximately 13% of the sample belongs to the ten largest clones. The specimen was CD45RO+ CD8+ T cells from PBMCs, pooled from several time points, collected from a donor given antiretroviral therapy, either interrupted or continuous. The cell subset or site label of this sample denotes: memory CD8+ CD45RO+ CD45RA- T cells. The receptors were sampled from a pool of human donors with HIV.

By proportion, this clonotype is medium-sized. V usage is TRBV5-4 and J usage is TRBJ2-7; 9 positions agree with TRBD1. Germline V CDR1 and CDR2: SGHNT, YYREEE (reference sequence). CDR3 length: 14 amino acids. Unmatched junction bases numbered 8, after V lost 4 bases and J lost 6 bases. CDR3 in amino acids: CASSQPGTGTEQYF. The CDR3 DNA reads TGTGCCAGCAGCCAGCCCGGGACAGGGACCGAGCAGTACTTC.

This clonotype is judged large. This rearrangement joins TRBV6-2 or TRBV6-3 to TRBJ1-1, with D uncertain. Germline V gives CDR1 MNHEY, CDR2 SVGEGT. The CDR3 runs to 14 residues. V lost 6 bases and J lost 0, with 11 bases in between. CDR3 bases: TGTGCCAGCAGCATTAATGGGCTGAACACTGAAGCTTTCTTT. As protein: CASSINGLNTEAFF.

The chain carries TRBV12-3 or TRBV12-4 and TRBJ1-4; D unresolved. Trimming took 3 bases from V and 8 from J, leaving 4 bases between them. The CDR3 totals 11 residues. DNA of the CDR3: TGTGCCAGCAGTTTGGTGGAAAAACTGTTTTTT. Residues: CASSLVEKLFF.

This clonotype was seen a handful of times. This CDR3 reads CASSFSGPSVYTF. The CDR3 bases are TGTGCCAGCAGTTTTTCGGGACCGAGTGTCTACACCTTC. The chain recombines TRBV12-3 or TRBV12-4 with TRBJ1-2, with D possibly TRBD1 on 5 matching bases. Between the trimmed V and J ends, which lost 3 bases and 10 bases, there was a span of 15 bases. This CDR3 is built from 13 residues.

This clonotype was observed many times. The chain links TRBV12-3 or TRBV12-4 to TRBJ1-1, with TRBD1 as a possible D gene (5 bases). CDR3 length equals 14 residues. Trimming shortened V by 6 bases and J by 3 bases, and 14 bases separated the two germline ends. The CDR3 here is CASRRAGTHTEAFF. CDR3 DNA: TGTGCCAGCAGGAGGGCAGGGACTCACACTGAAGCTTTCTTT.

By sample share, this clonotype is medium-sized (0.01 to 0.1%). The chain has TRBV7-2 and TRBJ2-7, with 7 nucleotides matching TRBD2. CDR3 length equals 15 residues. V was clipped by 1 base and J by 6 bases; unmatched bases: 9. The germline CDR1 and CDR2 sequences are SGHTA and FQGNSA. The CDR3 bases are TGTGCCAGCAGCTTAGTAGGTGGGAGGGCCTCCGAGCAGTACTTC. It is translated as CASSLVGGRASEQYF.

Only a few counts were recorded for this clonotype. The genes are TRBV24-1 and TRBJ2-1, with D perhaps matching TRBD2 (7 bases). Trimming left V 6 bases short and J 2 bases short, with 25 bases between. Germline CDR1 and CDR2: KGHDR and SFDVKD. The CDR3 sequence is 19 residues long. The CDR3 region is CATSTPGVGLVPTYNEQFF. The DNA for the CDR3 is TGTGCCACCAGTACCCCAGGGGTCGGACTAGTCCCCACCTACAATGAGCAGTTCTTC.

By share, this clonotype counts as medium-sized. The chain couples TRBV7-8 to TRBJ2-3, with D unclear. V gave up 0 bases and J gave up 0 bases, with 10 bases separating them. Germline V lookup: CDR1 SGHVS, CDR2 FQNEAQ. The CDR3 extends over 16 amino acids. CDR3 sequence reads: CASSLARWRSTDTQYF. The CDR3 DNA reads as TGTGCCAGCAGCTTAGCTCGGTGGAGAAGCACAGATACGCAGTATTTT.

This clonotype has a count of ten or more. The rearrangement joins TRBV25-1 to TRBJ2-5; D is uncertain. Deletions cut 1 base from V and 2 bases from J, with 8 bases between. Germline-derived CDR1 and CDR2 are MGHDK and SYGVNS. The CDR3 is 14 amino acids. The CDR3 DNA reads as TGTGCCAGCAGTGAATTTACAGCACAAGAGACCCAGTACTTC. Its protein is CASSEFTAQETQYF.

By share, this clonotype counts as large. The chain links TRBV20-1 to TRBJ2-5, with 9 positions matching TRBD2. Trimming removed 0 bases from V and 2 bases from J; junction bases left unmatched: 7. The CDR3 runs to 16 residues. CDR1 is DFQATT, CDR2 SNEGSKA, per germline (reference sequence). The CDR3 reads CSARDLASGEQETQYF. The CDR3 DNA is TGCAGTGCTAGAGATCTGGCTAGCGGGGAACAAGAGACCCAGTACTTC.

This clonotype has ten or more counts. This sequence joins TRBV7-9 and TRBJ2-7; possible D gene TRBD2, 6 bases. Per germline, CDR1 SEHNR and CDR2 FQNEAQ (reference sequence). CDR3 length: 17 residues. Trimming stripped 5 bases from V and 1 base from J, with 21 bases between. Written as DNA, the CDR3 is TGTGCCAGCAGCCGACGGGGTCCCAGCGGGTCGTCCTACGAGCAGTACTTC. Its protein product is CASSRRGPSGSSYEQYF.

This clonotype was counted at least ten times. This chain uses TRBV19 with TRBJ2-5, with 12 bases matching TRBD1. CDR3 length: 16 residues. CDR1 is LNHDA and CDR2 is SQIVND in the germline V gene (reference sequence). V shed 4 bases and J 7 bases; nucleotides not matched to a gene: 10. CDR3 nucleotides: TGTGCCAGTAGTAAAACCGGGACAGGGGGCATAGCGACCCAGTACTTC. Protein: CASSKTGTGGIATQYF. The whole variable domain, filled in from reference TRBV19 and TRBJ2-5, reads DGGITQSPKYLFRKEGQNVTLSCEQNLNHDAMYWYRQDPGQGLRLIYYSQIVNDFQKGDIAEGYSVSREKKESFPLTVTSAQKNPTAFYLCASSKTGTGGIATQYFGPGTRLLVL.

The rearrangement uses TRBV2 and TRBJ2-7; D unclear. The CDR3 runs 13 residues. CDR1 is SNHLY, CDR2 FYNNEI, per germline. V was clipped by 6 bases and J by 2 bases, with 11 bases between them. CDR3 region: CASSLSRAYEQYF. Written as DNA, the CDR3 is TGTGCCAGCAGCCTCAGCAGAGCCTACGAGCAGTACTTC.

By share, this clonotype ranks as large (0.1 to 1%). The genes are TRBV7-3 and TRBJ2-7; 9 bases are a match to TRBD2. The CDR3 runs 15 residues. CDR1 is SGHTA and CDR2 is FQGTGA in the germline V gene. V shed 0 bases and J 5 bases; nucleotides not matched to a gene: 5. The CDR3 region is CASSLTAGGPHEQYF. The CDR3 DNA is TGTGCCAGCAGCTTAACCGCGGGAGGGCCCCACGAGCAGTACTTC.